This TCR beta chain comes out of a study of blood T cells in healthy people across ages. A second about 7 to 11 cycle PCR used barcoded and J-beta primers. TCRdb analysed the 5' RACE reads with MiXCR anew, one entry per CDR3 protein. Of about 1.1 million distinct CDR3 sequences in the sample, less than 45% were seen once. The TCR sequence derives from a man aged 18 to 30 in good health. The sample taken for sequencing was blood.

The DNA for the CDR3 is TGCAGTGCTTACCGGGACAGGGTGAAGACCCAGTACTTC. Its protein is CSAYRDRVKTQYF. The chain links TRBV20-1 to TRBJ2-4, with 9 bases that match TRBD1. With the DNA end fitting TRBJ2-5 better, the J assignment may be wrong. The germline gives CDR1 DFQATT, CDR2 SNEGSKA (reference sequence). This CDR3 comprises 13 residues.